This T cell receptor beta chain was identified during a study of T cell responses to AZD1222 COVID-19 vaccine. This table comes from immunoSEQ multiplex PCR, and its TCRdb copy is limited to in-frame clones, with some not included. The sample includes 150,000 to 170,000 clones, 86% seen only once; the top ten take about 5.1%. V dropped 5 bases and J dropped 12 bases, with 14 bases sitting between them. Germline V gene data show CDR1 as DFQATT and CDR2 as SNEGSKA (reference sequence). The CDR3 loop spans 11 amino acids. This chain links TRBV20-1 with TRBJ2-4; D may be TRBD2 (5 bases). This receptor was obtained from an adult in good health. The specimen comprised peripheral blood, sampled on day 0 of MenACWY control vaccination. This CDR3 reads CSAEHSATQYF. The CDR3 nucleotides are TGCAGTGCTGAACATAGCGCGACTCAGTACTTC.